The 23 T cell receptor beta chains below come from one sample, sequenced in a study of human T cells and chemical hapten exposure. This sample's time point: patch test 2, 6 weeks after DPC sensitization. Noted treatment: therapeutic diphenylcyclopropenone sensitization with weekly scalp DPC. TCRdb reprocessed the RACE reads via MiXCR and lists one record per CDR3 protein. The sample yields roughly 140,000 distinct CDR3 sequences, 10% to 15% seen once. Sequencing was performed on whole blood, taken in connection with sensitization to the hapten diphenylcyclopropenone (DPC). The receptors originated from a woman in her forties or fifties with alopecia areata. Some clones in this sample may be carry-over from other donors' samples.

This clonotype was detected many times. V is TRBV28 and J is TRBJ2-5, with D unclear. The CDR3 length is 11 residues. Germline CDR1 is MDHEN and CDR2 is SYDVKM. Trimming pared 6 bases from V and 5 bases from J, leaving 7 bases between. The CDR3 spells CASSSRETQYF. The CDR3 DNA reads TGTGCCAGCAGCTCAAGGGAGACCCAGTACTTC.

This clonotype was detected a few times. The V call is TRBV12-3 or TRBV12-4, the J call TRBJ2-5; D is unclear. The CDR3 length is 14 residues. V shed 6 bases and J shed 4 bases, with 15 bases lying between them. Here the CDR3 DNA reads TGTGCCAGCAGCCCCTTGATCGTTGGAGAGACCCAGTACTTC. Protein product: CASSPLIVGETQYF.

The chain employs TRBV2 and TRBJ2-1, with D possibly TRBD1 on 6 matching bases. The CDR3 is 15 residues long. V lost 1 base to trimming and J lost 3 bases, with 10 bases between them. CDR1 is SNHLY, CDR2 FYNNEI, per germline. Here the CDR3 reads CASSEGTVYYNEQFF. The CDR3 nucleotides read TGTGCCAGCAGTGAAGGGACAGTCTACTACAATGAGCAGTTCTTC.

The chain joins TRBV28 to TRBJ2-7; 10 bases match TRBD1. The CDR3 contains 14 residues. V trimming: 3 bases; J trimming: 3 bases; junction bases outside the gene matches: 2. Germline-derived CDR1 and CDR2 are MDHEN and SYDVKM. CDR3 sequence reads: CASSFGQGDYEQYF. DNA of the CDR3: TGTGCCAGCAGTTTCGGACAGGGGGACTACGAGCAGTACTTC.

This clonotype was seen at least ten times. V is TRBV7-2 and J is TRBJ1-5; D is uncertain. CDR1 SGHTA and CDR2 FQGNSA come from the germline V gene. V lost 3 bases, J lost 4 bases, and 7 bases lay in between. The CDR3 loop spans 13 amino acids. The CDR3 DNA follows: TGTGCCAGCAGCTTCGGCAGTAATCAGCCCCAGCATTTT. Residues: CASSFGSNQPQHF.

In its sample, this clonotype was seen a few times. This chain uses TRBV21-1 with TRBJ1-6; TRBD1 reflects the table's D call only, with no check against the DNA. TRBV21-1 is deemed a pseudogene. The CDR3 extends over 14 amino acids. The CDR3 spells CASSKEGQDSPLHF. For the CDR3, the DNA is TGTGCCAGCAGCAAAGAGGGACAGGATTCACCCCTCCACTTT.

This clonotype showed up just a few times. The chain has TRBV7-9 and TRBJ2-1, with 9 bases lining up with TRBD1. The CDR3 covers 16 residues. The germline gives CDR1 SEHNR, CDR2 FQNEAQ (reference sequence). V shed 4 bases and J 7 bases; nucleotides not matched to a gene: 11. CDR3 bases: TGTGCCAGCAGCTCCTCAGGACAGGGGTGGAGGAATGAGCAGTTCTTC. It translates to CASSSSGQGWRNEQFF. Together with reference TRBV7-9 and TRBJ2-1, the CDR3 gives the full variable domain: DTGVSQNPRHKITKRGQNVTFRCDPISEHNRLYWYRQTLGQGPEFLTYFQNEAQLEKSRLLSDRFSAERPKGSFSTLEIQRTEQGDSAMYLCASSSSGQGWRNEQFFGPGTRLTVL.

This clonotype was detected many times. The chain employs TRBV5-1 and TRBJ2-1; D call uncertain. Germline loops: CDR1 SGHRS, CDR2 YFSETQ. The length of the CDR3 is 15 residues. The germline V and J ends were trimmed by 6 bases and 0 bases, with 13 bases remaining between them. In DNA form, the CDR3 reads TGCGCCAGCACACCGACCGTTAGCTCCTACAATGAGCAGTTCTTC. It encodes CASTPTVSSYNEQFF.

The gene calls are TRBV20-1 and TRBJ1-4; D not resolved. V lost 6 bases and J 0 bases, leaving 14 bases between the germline ends. The CDR3 totals 15 residues. CDR1 and CDR2 (germline): DFQATT, SNEGSKA (reference sequence). CDR3 sequence: CSAPQPRSTNEKLFF. The DNA of the CDR3 is TGCAGTGCACCTCAACCCAGGTCAACTAATGAAAAACTGTTTTTT.

CDR3 loop: CASSIGASGSNEQFF. The CDR3, as DNA: TGTGCCAGTAGTATAGGGGCTAGCGGGAGTAATGAGCAGTTCTTC. The V and J genes are TRBV19 and TRBJ2-1; TRBD2 agrees at 10 bases. Germline V lookup: CDR1 LNHDA, CDR2 SQIVND (reference sequence). V shed 1 base and J 7 bases; nucleotides not matched to a gene: 4. CDR3 length equals 15 residues.

At least ten counts were recorded for this clonotype. This chain connects TRBV28 to TRBJ2-7, with 8 bases that match TRBD1. The CDR3 covers 16 residues. CDR1 is MDHEN, CDR2 SYDVKM, per germline. The junction had 16 bases not matched to a gene; V was cut back by 6 bases and J by 6 bases. The chain's CDR3 is CASSAPGGPRRAEQYF. The CDR3 nucleotides are TGTGCCAGCAGCGCCCCAGGGGGCCCTCGCCGTGCCGAGCAGTACTTC.

This clonotype was found many times. V gene TRBV14 combines with J gene TRBJ2-7, with a weak D call TRBD2 (6 bases). This CDR3 is built from 13 residues. CDR1 and CDR2 (germline): SGHDN, FVKESK. With 7 bases removed from V and 2 bases from J, the gap between germline ends came to 12 bases. The CDR3, as DNA: TGTGCCAGCAAAAAGACGGGGGCCTACGAGCAGTACTTC. This codes for CASKKTGAYEQYF.

V and J are TRBV7-2 and TRBJ1-4; TRBD1 might be the D (5 bases). V shed 5 bases and J shed 5 bases, with 15 bases lying between them. The CDR3 consists of 15 residues. CDR1 SGHTA and CDR2 FQGNSA come from the germline V gene. The CDR3 DNA reads as TGTGCCAGCAGCCCCCGGACAACACTAAATGAAAAACTGTTTTTT. It specifies CASSPRTTLNEKLFF.

This clonotype was seen a few times. The V gene is TRBV24-1, the J gene TRBJ2-4; D remains unclear. Germline CDR1 reads KGHDR; CDR2 reads SFDVKD. This CDR3 contains 14 residues. The ends were cut back, 2 bases at V and 0 bases at J, with 4 bases in the middle. CDR3 coding DNA: TGTGCCACCAGTGATTCGGGAGCCAAAAACATTCAGTACTTC. This encodes CATSDSGAKNIQYF.

This clonotype appeared many times. This chain joins TRBV11-2 and TRBJ2-5; TRBD2 matches at 9 bases. The CDR3 length is 16 residues. Germline lookup yields CDR1 SGHAT and CDR2 FQNNGV. V dropped 2 bases and J dropped 5; count of bases not matched to a gene: 9. CDR3 amino acids: CASSLNSLAGGETQYF. The CDR3 coding sequence is TGTGCCAGCAGCTTAAACAGCTTGGCGGGAGGGGAGACCCAGTACTTC.

This clonotype has at least ten counts. The chain couples TRBV18 to TRBJ2-2; D unclear. The CDR3 runs to 14 residues. V was cut by 3 bases and J by 0 bases, with 5 bases left in between. The germline CDR1 and CDR2 sequences are KGHSH and LQKENI. The CDR3 here is CASSPSANTGELFF. The CDR3 coding sequence is TGTGCCAGCTCACCGTCGGCGAACACCGGGGAGCTGTTTTTT.

This rearrangement joins TRBV2 to TRBJ2-1, with 9 positions matching TRBD1. Germline V gives CDR1 SNHLY, CDR2 FYNNEI. The CDR3 runs to 15 residues. Losses at the gene ends were 4 bases for V and 10 bases for J; bases not matched to a gene: 11. CDR3: CASSALDRGGLEQFF. The CDR3 DNA reads TGTGCCAGCAGTGCCTTGGACAGGGGAGGTTTGGAGCAGTTCTTC.

J is TRBJ2-6 and V is TRBV29-1; 7 nucleotides align to TRBD1. Germline lookup yields CDR1 SQVTM and CDR2 ANQGSEA. The trim removed 4 bases at V and 4 bases at J, leaving 10 bases unmatched. CDR3 length: 16 residues. The chain's CDR3 is CSVGGIQGSGANVLTF. The DNA for the CDR3 is TGCAGCGTTGGGGGCATACAGGGGTCCGGGGCCAACGTCCTGACTTTC.

This clonotype occurred many times. J is TRBJ2-7 and V is TRBV6-6; a weak D match, TRBD1 (5 bases). Per germline, CDR1 MNHNY and CDR2 SVGAGI (reference sequence). Trimming removed 6 bases at V and 2 bases at J, with 8 bases between. This CDR3 has 12 amino acids. The CDR3 nucleotides read TGTGCCAGCAGCGACAGAACCTACGAGCAGTACTTC. Amino acid sequence: CASSDRTYEQYF.

To note about this clonotype: The junction departs from the called germline gene at one end, perhaps through a read error. V and J are TRBV5-6 and TRBJ2-2; 10 bases map to TRBD2. The CDR3 runs 16 residues. The germline V gene has CDR1 SGHDT and CDR2 YYEEEE. DNA of the CDR3: TGTGCCAGCAGCTTAGCGGGAGGGCCGAACACCGGGGAGCTGTTATTT. Protein sequence: CASSLAGGPNTGELLF.

The chain links TRBV7-3 to TRBJ2-2, with 11 bases lining up with TRBD2. The J segment lost 5 bases and the V segment lost 4 bases, leaving 12 bases of the junction unmatched. There are 18 residues in the CDR3. Per germline, CDR1 SGHTA and CDR2 FQGTGA. As DNA, the CDR3 is TGTGCCAGCAGCTCGCGGATACTAGCGGGAGTGGTAACCGGGGAGCTGTTTTTT. Translating gives CASSSRILAGVVTGELFF.

At least ten counts were recorded for this clonotype. V and J are TRBV6-1 and TRBJ2-7; D ambiguous. V was trimmed by 8 bases and J by 3 bases, leaving 14 bases between them. CDR3 length: 13 amino acids. Germline V gives CDR1 MNHNS, CDR2 SASEGT. CDR3 amino acids: CASGRTPYYEQYF. Written as DNA, the CDR3 is TGTGCCAGCGGCCGGACCCCCTACTACGAGCAGTACTTC.

CDR3 sequence: CASSVDQRSTDTQYF. Written as DNA, the CDR3 is TGTGCCAGCAGCGTAGACCAGCGGAGCACAGATACGCAGTATTTT. The chain uses TRBV9 and TRBJ2-3; tentative D call: TRBD2 (5 bases). The germline V and J ends were trimmed by 0 bases and 0 bases, with 8 bases remaining between them. The CDR3 has 15 amino acids. Germline V gives CDR1 SGDLS, CDR2 YYNGEE.